This entry describes one TCR beta chain. Its antigen remains unidentified. The CDR3 covers 16 residues. The trim removed 5 bases at V and 5 bases at J, leaving 9 bases unmatched. CDR1 and CDR2 (germline): KGHDR, SFDVKD. The data originate from a study of response to subunit inactivated influenza vaccine. Study conclusions and caveats: Seasonal influenza vaccination, on each occasion, was suggested by the authors to recruit few new T cells.

Each CDR3 protein is one row after TCRdb ran MiXCR on the RT-PCR reads. Of 700,000 to 800,000 distinct CDR3 sequences listed, approximately 17% were seen once; the top ten hold 9.5% to 13%. The starting material was PBMCs from blood, obtained about 5 days after vaccination. This rearrangement joins TRBV24-1 to TRBJ2-1; 9 bases fit TRBD2. This clonotype originated in a man aged 45 to 65 who received an inactivated influenza vaccine. The CDR3 loop reads CATSGLAGGKNNEQFF. In nucleotides, the CDR3 is TGTGCCACCAGTGGATTGGCGGGGGGGAAAAACAATGAGCAGTTCTTC.